This TCR beta chain was identified during a study of cytomegalovirus exposure and HLA in healthy donors. PCR was performed using 60 Vbeta and 13 Jbeta primers. Sequencing used immunoSEQ multiplex PCR; TCRdb keeps in-frame clones, though not all of them. The table has 150,000 to 200,000 clones, roughly 85% seen once. The CDR3 is 17 amino acids. In germline, CDR1 is MDHEN, CDR2 SYDVKM. The trim removed 5 bases at V and 3 bases at J, leaving 16 bases unmatched. The specimen was PBMCs. V and J are TRBV28 and TRBJ2-7; TRBD1 matches 7 bases. The TCR comes from a woman aged 40 to 49 in good health and CMV-seronegative. The CDR3 region has the DNA TGTGCCAGCAGTCCGAGACAGGGTATAGTTTTCTTCTACGAGCAGTACTTC. Protein: CASSPRQGIVFFYEQYF. The full variable domain, rest sourced from reference TRBV28 and TRBJ2-7, is DVKVTQSSRYLVKRTGEKVFLECVQDMDHENMFWYRQDPGLGLRLIYFSYDVKMKEKGDIPEGYSVSREKKERFSLILESASTNQTSMYLCASSPRQGIVFFYEQYFGPGTRLTVT.